This T cell receptor beta chain originates from a study of glioma-infiltrating T cells after dendritic cell vaccination. Trimming left V 0 bases short and J 4 bases short, with 13 bases between. The CDR3 is 15 residues long. From germline, CDR1 is SGHRS and CDR2 YFSETQ. The primer mix had 60 V beta and 13 J beta primers. Profiling relied on immunoSEQ multiplex PCR, and the TCRdb table lists in-frame clones only, not all of them. The table shows some 87,000 clones, with 85% to 90% occurring only once. The sequencing here drew on blood, taken before dendritic cell vaccination. The sequence was collected from a human donor with glioblastoma. The chain recombines TRBV5-1 with TRBJ2-5; D remains unclear. The CDR3 sequence: CASSLEARSGETQYF. CDR3 DNA: TGCGCCAGCAGCTTGGAAGCACGATCGGGAGAGACCCAGTACTTC.